Listed below are T cell receptor beta chains from one sample, sequenced in a study of blood T cell repertoires in COVID-19. The table came from immunoSEQ multiplex PCR; TCRdb's copy has only in-frame clones and leaves some out. The sample shows 40,000 to 55,000 clones, around 82% of them seen only once. The sequenced material came from peripheral blood. The receptor set was obtained from a human donor in a cohort sampled during active COVID-19. CDR3s include the opening cysteine and the closing phenylalanine or tryptophan. D genes are given only for firm matches. Clone size is not always given. Where it is, it says once, few, many or a class for expanded clones.

D: .
V: TRBV19
J: TRBJ1-3
size: .
CDR3: CASSATGIAGNTIYF
DNA: TGTGCCAGTAGTGCAACAGGGATTGCTGGAAACACCATATATTTT

D: TRBD1
V: TRBV2
J: TRBJ1-5
size: .
CDR3: CASSEGTGAQPQHF
DNA: TGTGCCAGCAGTGAAGGGACAGGGGCCCAGCCCCAGCATTTT

D: .
V: TRBV21-1
J: TRBJ2-3
size: .
CDR3: CASSFSEPRYTQYF
DNA: TGTGCCAGCAGCTTCTCGGAGCCGCGTTATACGCAGTATTTT

D: .
V: TRBV7-9
J: TRBJ2-3
size: .
CDR3: CASSRDSFTDTQYF
DNA: TGTGCCAGCAGCCGGGACTCCTTCACAGATACGCAGTATTTT

D: .
V: TRBV19
J: TRBJ1-1
size: few
CDR3: CASSSRGTMNTEAFF
DNA: TGTGCCAGTAGTTCTCGGGGGACCATGAACACTGAAGCTTTCTTT

D: .
V: TRBV27
J: TRBJ2-2
size: .
CDR3: CASSLPPRVGNTGELFF
DNA: TGTGCCAGCAGTTTACCCCCGCGGGTAGGAAACACCGGGGAGCTGTTTTTT

D: .
V: TRBV5-1
J: TRBJ2-7
size: few
CDR3: CASSLAGTGQADF
DNA: TGCGCCAGCAGCTTGGCCGGAACAGGGCAGGCGGACTTC

D: .
V: TRBV19
J: TRBJ1-5
size: .
CDR3: CASSPLSGQYSNQPQHF
DNA: TGTGCCAGTAGTCCCCTTTCGGGACAATATAGCAATCAGCCCCAGCATTTT

D: .
V: TRBV4-1
J: TRBJ1-1
size: .
CDR3: CASSQEVSAEAFF
DNA: TGCGCCAGCAGCCAAGAGGTTTCGGCTGAAGCTTTCTTT

D: TRBD1
V: TRBV5-1
J: TRBJ1-5
size: .
CDR3: CASSLGDRLGNQPQHF
DNA: TGCGCCAGCAGCTTGGGGGACAGGCTCGGCAATCAGCCCCAGCATTTT

D: .
V: TRBV7-9
J: TRBJ2-7
size: .
CDR3: CASSPDPTVF
DNA: TGTGCCAGCAGCCCCGACCCCACAGTATTC

D: TRBD2
V: TRBV9
J: TRBJ2-3
size: .
CDR3: CASSVGAGGPSTDTQYF
DNA: TGTGCCAGCAGCGTAGGGGCGGGGGGCCCGAGCACAGATACGCAGTATTTT

D: TRBD1
V: TRBV2
J: TRBJ1-1
size: .
CDR3: CASSSDRADMKAFF
DNA: TGTGCCAGCAGTTCCGACAGGGCCGATATGAAAGCTTTCTTT

D: TRBD2
V: TRBV5-6
J: TRBJ2-3
size: .
CDR3: CASSPVGGVAGGTTDTQYF
DNA: TGTGCCAGCAGCCCCGTAGGGGGGGTAGCGGGGGGTACCACAGATACGCAGTATTTT

D: .
V: TRBV24-1
J: TRBJ2-5
size: .
CDR3: CATSGQAPETQYF
DNA: TGTGCCACCAGTGGGCAGGCGCCAGAGACCCAGTACTTC

D: .
V: TRBV5-1
J: TRBJ1-2
size: .
CDR3: CASSLASYGYTF
DNA: TGCGCCAGCAGCTTGGCGTCTTATGGCTACACCTTC

D: TRBD2
V: TRBV19
J: TRBJ2-7
size: .
CDR3: CASKRERGPYEQYF
DNA: TGTGCCAGTAAAAGGGAGCGGGGGCCCTACGAGCAGTACTTC

D: TRBD2
V: TRBV5-1
J: TRBJ2-5
size: many
CDR3: CASSYQVLAGKETQYF
DNA: TGCGCCAGCAGCTATCAAGTCCTAGCGGGGAAAGAGACCCAGTACTTC

D: .
V: TRBV7-9
J: TRBJ2-3
size: .
CDR3: CASSFSGAGTDTQYF
DNA: TGTGCCAGCAGCTTCTCAGGGGCCGGCACAGATACGCAGTATTTT

D: TRBD2
V: TRBV7-8
J: TRBJ2-3
size: few
CDR3: CASSLVSGGAVDTQYF
DNA: TGTGCCAGCAGCTTAGTTAGCGGGGGGGCAGTAGATACGCAGTATTTT

D: .
V: TRBV21-1
J: TRBJ2-3
size: .
CDR3: CAGGAVRTSGGAVKDTQYF
DNA: TGTGCCGGGGGAGCAGTGAGGACTAGCGGGGGCGCGGTAAAAGATACGCAGTATTTT

D: .
V: TRBV3-1/TRBV3-2
J: TRBJ1-4
size: .
CDR3: CASSQDPVGGTNEKLFF
DNA: TGTGCCAGCAGCCAAGATCCGGTTGGCGGAACTAATGAAAAACTGTTTTTT

D: .
V: TRBV9
J: TRBJ2-2
size: .
CDR3: CASSGPTGLLTGELFF
DNA: TGTGCCAGCAGCGGCCCCACGGGGTTGCTGACCGGGGAGCTGTTTTTT

D: .
V: TRBV9
J: TRBJ1-1
size: .
CDR3: CASSTGTGSTEAFF
DNA: TGTGCCAGCAGCACAGGGACCGGTAGCACTGAAGCTTTCTTT

D: TRBD2
V: TRBV9
J: TRBJ2-1
size: .
CDR3: CASSVDGSGGRSSYNEQFF
DNA: TGTGCCAGCAGCGTAGACGGTAGCGGGGGCCGGAGCTCCTACAATGAGCAGTTCTTC

D: .
V: TRBV2
J: TRBJ1-1
size: .
CDR3: CASRLGSGGTEAFF
DNA: TGTGCCAGCAGACTAGGATCGGGTGGGACTGAAGCTTTCTTT

D: .
V: TRBV7-9
J: TRBJ2-3
size: .
CDR3: CASSQDWGARDTQYF
DNA: TGTGCCAGCAGTCAGGATTGGGGAGCCCGGGATACGCAGTATTTT

D: TRBD1
V: TRBV5-1
J: TRBJ2-7
size: .
CDR3: CASSTSTGYRLGEQYF
DNA: TGCGCCAGCAGCACTTCGACAGGGTATCGTCTAGGCGAGCAGTACTTC

D: .
V: TRBV7-9
J: TRBJ1-1
size: .
CDR3: CASFLQGQSLAEAFF
DNA: TGTGCCAGCTTTTTGCAAGGACAGTCCCTCGCTGAAGCTTTCTTT

D: TRBD1
V: TRBV9
J: TRBJ2-1
size: .
CDR3: CASSVRTGTGVINEQFF
DNA: TGTGCCAGCAGCGTCAGGACAGGGACAGGGGTCATCAATGAGCAGTTCTTC

D: .
V: TRBV5-4
J: TRBJ1-4
size: .
CDR3: CASSAGVANEKLFF
DNA: TGTGCCAGCAGCGCAGGGGTGGCTAATGAAAAACTGTTTTTT

D: TRBD2
V: TRBV19
J: TRBJ2-3
size: .
CDR3: CASSRERGGLNTQYF
DNA: TGTGCCAGTAGTAGAGAGCGGGGGGGCCTGAATACGCAGTATTTT

D: TRBD1
V: TRBV18
J: TRBJ1-4
size: .
CDR3: CASSPLATGGNEKLFF
DNA: TGTGCCAGCTCACCTTTAGCAACAGGGGGAAATGAAAAACTGTTTTTT

D: .
V: TRBV5-6
J: TRBJ2-3
size: .
CDR3: CASSLIGDIPTDTQYF
DNA: TGTGCCAGCAGCTTGATAGGGGACATTCCCACAGATACGCAGTATTTT

D: .
V: TRBV6-5
J: TRBJ1-6
size: .
CDR3: CASNPQGFSPLHF
DNA: TGTGCCAGCAACCCCCAGGGATTTTCACCCCTCCACTTT

D: TRBD2
V: TRBV29-1
J: TRBJ2-3
size: .
CDR3: CSVEKIGSGGAADTQYF
DNA: TGCAGCGTTGAAAAGATCGGGAGCGGGGGGGCCGCAGATACGCAGTATTTT

D: TRBD1
V: TRBV11-3
J: TRBJ2-7
size: .
CDR3: CASSPGQGAYEQYF
DNA: TGTGCCAGCAGCCCCGGCCAGGGGGCTTACGAGCAGTACTTC

D: TRBD1
V: TRBV23-1
J: TRBJ1-3
size: once
CDR3: CASNAGGSGNTIYF
DNA: TGCGCCAGCAATGCAGGGGGCTCTGGAAACACCATATATTTT

D: .
V: TRBV4-1
J: TRBJ1-1
size: .
CDR3: CASSHERPVRLNTEAFF
DNA: TGCGCCAGCAGCCACGAGAGACCCGTGCGGTTGAACACTGAAGCTTTCTTT

D: TRBD1
V: TRBV5-1
J: TRBJ2-1
size: .
CDR3: CASSLFGTGDNEQFF
DNA: TGCGCCAGCAGCTTGTTCGGGACAGGGGATAATGAGCAGTTCTTC

D: TRBD2
V: TRBV5-1
J: TRBJ2-1
size: .
CDR3: CASSLAATSGVNEQFF
DNA: TGCGCCAGCAGCTTGGCGGCGACTAGCGGGGTTAATGAGCAGTTCTTC

D: TRBD2
V: TRBV5-1
J: TRBJ2-2
size: .
CDR3: CASRETGTTTGELFF
DNA: TGCGCCAGCAGAGAGACCGGGACTACAACCGGGGAGCTGTTTTTT

D: TRBD1
V: TRBV19
J: TRBJ1-4
size: once
CDR3: CASRRGQGAPGGKLFF
DNA: TGTGCCAGCCGCCGTGGACAGGGGGCCCCGGGCGGAAAACTGTTTTTT

D: .
V: TRBV2
J: TRBJ1-2
size: .
CDR3: CASSEDFGYGYTF
DNA: TGTGCCAGCAGTGAGGACTTTGGCTATGGCTACACCTTC

D: TRBD1
V: TRBV2
J: TRBJ1-1
size: .
CDR3: CATEDRDTEAFF
DNA: TGTGCCACCGAAGACAGGGACACTGAAGCTTTCTTT

D: .
V: TRBV11-3
J: TRBJ2-7
size: few
CDR3: CASSLDASSYEQYF
DNA: TGTGCCAGCAGCTTAGACGCCAGCTCCTACGAGCAGTACTTC

D: TRBD1
V: TRBV4-2
J: TRBJ2-1
size: .
CDR3: CASSQESGTGWFNEQFF
DNA: TGTGCCAGCAGCCAAGAATCGGGGACAGGGTGGTTCAATGAGCAGTTCTTC

D: .
V: TRBV7-9
J: TRBJ1-4
size: medium-sized
CDR3: CASSLVVGDEKLFF
DNA: TGTGCCAGCAGCTTAGTAGTGGGAGATGAAAAACTGTTTTTT

D: TRBD1
V: TRBV6-1
J: TRBJ1-1
size: .
CDR3: CASSDFNRGAEAFF
DNA: TGTGCCAGCAGTGATTTTAACAGGGGAGCTGAAGCTTTCTTT

D: .
V: TRBV18
J: TRBJ2-7
size: .
CDR3: CASSPVPGHEQYF
DNA: TGTGCCAGCTCACCCGTACCAGGTCACGAGCAGTACTTC

D: TRBD1
V: TRBV5-1
J: TRBJ2-3
size: .
CDR3: CASSWDRGGDTQYF
DNA: TGCGCCAGCAGCTGGGACAGGGGGGGAGATACGCAGTATTTT

D: .
V: TRBV9
J: TRBJ2-1
size: once
CDR3: CASSVAQGAEEFF
DNA: .

D: TRBD1
V: TRBV10-2
J: TRBJ1-5
size: .
CDR3: CASQGGPGQPQHF
DNA: TGCGCCTCCCAGGGGGGTCCGGGGCAGCCCCAGCATTTT

D: .
V: TRBV6-5
J: TRBJ1-1
size: .
CDR3: CASIRGGDNTEAFF
DNA: TGTGCCAGCATTAGAGGGGGGGACAACACTGAAGCTTTCTTT

D: TRBD1
V: TRBV5-6
J: TRBJ1-2
size: .
CDR3: CASSLLDRVEYGYTF
DNA: TGTGCCAGCAGCCTCCTCGACAGGGTGGAGTATGGCTACACCTTC